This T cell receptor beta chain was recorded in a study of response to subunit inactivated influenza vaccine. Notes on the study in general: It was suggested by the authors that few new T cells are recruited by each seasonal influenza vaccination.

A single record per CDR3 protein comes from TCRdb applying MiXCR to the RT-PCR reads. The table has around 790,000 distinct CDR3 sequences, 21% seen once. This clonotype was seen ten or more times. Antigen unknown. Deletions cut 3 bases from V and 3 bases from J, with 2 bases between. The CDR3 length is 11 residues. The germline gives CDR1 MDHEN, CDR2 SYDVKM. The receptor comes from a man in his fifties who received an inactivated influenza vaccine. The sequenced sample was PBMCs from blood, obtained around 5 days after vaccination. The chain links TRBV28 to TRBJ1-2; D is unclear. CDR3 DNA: TGTGCCAGCAGTTTTGACTATGGCTACACCTTC. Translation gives CASSFDYGYTF.